This TCR beta chain was identified during a study of cytomegalovirus exposure and HLA in healthy donors. Study findings and constraints: Most TCR sequences were seen very rarely across donors, but some public TCRs occurred in many. It was reported that the classifier diagnosed cytomegalovirus status with high specificity and sensitivity in both the original and validation cohorts.

CDR1 SGHRS and CDR2 YFSETQ come from the germline V gene. This CDR3 is built from 14 residues. Trimming stripped 4 bases from V and 2 bases from J, with 12 bases between. The donors were in the roughly 110-subject validation cohort; that cohort was separate from the 666-subject first cohort. Measured with immunoSEQ multiplex PCR; TCRdb has only the in-frame clones, and not every one. This repertoire shows some 65,000 clones, over 85% found once; its top ten account for 4% to 5.5%. Details on this clone: Its antigen remains unidentified.

The source material was PBMCs. The clonotype originates from a man aged 18-30 years in good health and CMV-seropositive. The chain has TRBV5-1 and TRBJ1-1, with a tentative D call TRBD1 (5 bases). CDR3 in DNA: TGCGCCAGCAGCAAAGACAGTACCAACACTGAAGCTTTCTTT. Protein product: CASSKDSTNTEAFF.